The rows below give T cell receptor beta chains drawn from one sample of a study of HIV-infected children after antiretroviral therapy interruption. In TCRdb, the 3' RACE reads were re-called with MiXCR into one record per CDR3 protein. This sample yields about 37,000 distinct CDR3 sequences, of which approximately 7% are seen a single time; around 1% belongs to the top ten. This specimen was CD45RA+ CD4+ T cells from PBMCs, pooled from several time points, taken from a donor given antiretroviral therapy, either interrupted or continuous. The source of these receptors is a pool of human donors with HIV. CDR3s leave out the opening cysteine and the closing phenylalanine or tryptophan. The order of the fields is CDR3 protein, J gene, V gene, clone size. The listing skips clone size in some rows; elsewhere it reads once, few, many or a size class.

ASSFQGRVSGNTIY TRBJ1-3 TRBV28 few
ASSSGGAGGETQY TRBJ2-5 TRBV19 many
ASSQGTGGDTQY TRBJ2-5 TRBV4-1 many
ASSSIKDAYEQY TRBJ2-7 TRBV6-1 many
ASSLETPYEQY TRBJ2-7 TRBV12-3/TRBV12-4 many
ASSGGQIYNSPLH TRBJ1-6 TRBV3-1 many
ASSLKGDNSYNEQF TRBJ2-1 TRBV5-1 NA
SSSQDPRHNTEAF TRBJ1-1 TRBV4-2 NA
ASSPGGPGTDTDTQY TRBJ2-3 TRBV18 NA
ASSFPSNTEAF TRBJ1-1 TRBV12-3/TRBV12-4 many
ASSSRTGNNSPLH TRBJ1-6 TRBV7-2 many
ASSTTSSTDTQY TRBJ2-3 TRBV5-1 many
ASSRQVNTGELF TRBJ2-2 TRBV5-5 many
ASSRTKEAF TRBJ1-1 TRBV11-2 many
ASSQGTPSYEQY TRBJ2-7 TRBV4-3 NA
AISEFGLAGEVEEQY TRBJ2-7 TRBV10-3 many
ASSVGSSYGYT TRBJ1-2 TRBV10-2 many
SASPRLPGTNDRWGGYT TRBJ1-2 TRBV20-1 many
ASSLFVGANYGYT TRBJ1-2 TRBV7-2 few
ASSPGQVISYEQY TRBJ2-7 TRBV6-7 many
ASSSSGSGNTIY TRBJ1-3 TRBV6-4 many
ASNLEKLF TRBJ1-4 TRBV27 few
ASSFYRGHTGELF TRBJ2-2 TRBV12-3/TRBV12-4 many
ASSQARRVLYNEQF TRBJ2-1 TRBV11-1 NA
ASRLLYEQY TRBJ2-7 TRBV6-4 few
ASSGSFTDTQY TRBJ2-3 TRBV27 NA
ASKTSGGISGELF TRBJ2-2 TRBV5-4 many
ASSSGTQDTQY TRBJ2-5 TRBV3-1 large
SAMRDRQHNSPLH TRBJ1-6 TRBV20-1 many